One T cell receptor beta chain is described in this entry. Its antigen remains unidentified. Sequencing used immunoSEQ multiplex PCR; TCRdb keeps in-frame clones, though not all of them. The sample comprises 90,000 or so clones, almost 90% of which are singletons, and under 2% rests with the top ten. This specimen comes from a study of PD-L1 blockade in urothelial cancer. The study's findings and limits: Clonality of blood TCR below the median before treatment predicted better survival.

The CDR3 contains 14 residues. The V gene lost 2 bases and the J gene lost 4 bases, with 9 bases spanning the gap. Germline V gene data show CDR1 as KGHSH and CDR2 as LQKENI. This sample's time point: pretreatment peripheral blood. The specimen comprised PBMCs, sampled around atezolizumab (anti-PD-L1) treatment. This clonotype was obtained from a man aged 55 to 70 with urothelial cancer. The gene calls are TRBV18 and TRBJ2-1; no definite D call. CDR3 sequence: CASSPSPRYNEQFF. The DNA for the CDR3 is TGTGCCAGCTCACCATCTCCGAGGTACAATGAGCAGTTCTTC. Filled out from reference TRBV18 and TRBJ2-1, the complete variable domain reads NAGVMQNPRHLVRRRGQEARLRCSPMKGHSHVYWYRQLPEEGLKFMVYLQKENIIDESGMPKERFSAEFPKEGPSILRIQQVVRGDSAAYFCASSPSPRYNEQFFGPGTRLTVL.